This TCR beta chain is from a study of blood T cells in healthy people across ages. Concerning this clonotype itself: Its target is not known.

Together with a sample-barcoded 5' primer, a J-beta primer mix was included in a second PCR lasting about 6 to 11 cycles. TCRdb redid the calling of the 5' RACE reads with MiXCR, one entry per CDR3 protein. The repertoire holds about 1 million distinct CDR3 sequences, with less than 25% as singletons. The CDR3 has 13 residues. In germline, CDR1 is LGHNA, CDR2 YNFKEQ. Overall study results and limits: PBMCs went unsorted, and a conclusive naive versus antigen-experienced comparison was therefore prevented. TCR beta diversity tracked closely with naive T cell percentage.

These same data were also listed under a study on T cells of mothers and their children. Per that study: Mother-child pairs who were related displayed a slightly higher overlap than unrelated pairs, a difference that was non-significant.

The sample taken for sequencing was blood. This sequence originates from a girl aged 2 to 10 in good health. The genes are TRBV4-2 and TRBJ2-1, with D maybe TRBD1 (5 bases). With the DNA end fitting TRBJ2-7 better, the J assignment may be wrong. In nucleotides, the CDR3 is TGTGCCAGCAGCCAAGATCTAACAGGCAAGCAGTACTTC. Its translation is CASSQDLTGKQYF.